The T cell receptor beta chain under discussion was sequenced for a study of immune evolution from preneoplasia to lung adenocarcinoma. Study summary: HLA loss of heterozygosity: approximately 7.5% AIS, about 15% MIA, about 35% ADC, none AAH.

Clones were sequenced by immunoSEQ multiplex PCR, and TCRdb holds only the in-frame ones, with some missing. This sample has 15,000 to 20,000 clones, with approximately 86% found just once. Germline-derived CDR1 and CDR2 are MDHEN and SYDVKM. Trimming pared 6 bases from V and 6 bases from J, leaving 21 bases between. The CDR3 sequence is 15 residues long. Histologic diagnosis was independently verified by two lung pathologists. This clone has more than one count but fewer than ten. Its cognate antigen is unknown. General study findings and limits: T cell clonality was higher in KRAS-mutant than EGFR-mutant or wild-type nodules. Top clone share appeared to fall from AAH through AIS, MIA, adenocarcinoma.

This chain connects TRBV28 to TRBJ2-7; D might be TRBD1 (5 bases). The sample comprised FFPE invasive lung adenocarcinoma tissue. The receptor was derived from a person aged 65 to 79 with invasive lung adenocarcinoma. This CDR3 is CASSPRVRVDGEQYF. The CDR3, as DNA: TGTGCCAGCAGCCCCAGGGTCAGGGTTGATGGCGAGCAGTACTTC.